A selection of T cell receptor beta chains follows, all from one sample in a study of blood T cells in healthy people across ages. TCRdb re-derived calls from the 5' RACE reads in MiXCR, one entry per CDR3 protein. The data hold about a million distinct CDR3 sequences, with roughly 50% observed a single time. The sample comprised blood. The receptors were gathered from a woman between 55 and 75 years old in good health. Both conserved end residues are part of each CDR3. Each record gives: D gene, J gene, V gene, clone size, CDR3 protein, CDR3 DNA. D genes are given only for firm matches. Expanded clones are given a class, and other clones once, few, many or no size at all.

>.|TRBJ2-7|TRBV30|.
CAWRNPGSGLSYEQYF
TGTGCCTGGAGAAACCCGGGAAGCGGGCTCTCCTACGAGCAGTACTTC
>TRBD2|TRBJ2-1|TRBV12-3/TRBV12-4|.
CASSLIGTSGRREQFF
TGTGCCAGCAGTTTAATCGGGACTAGCGGGAGAAGAGAGCAGTTCTTC
>.|TRBJ1-5|TRBV18|.
CASSSKGGFQPQHF
TGTGCCAGCTCAAGTAAAGGGGGTTTTCAGCCCCAGCATTTT
>.|TRBJ2-5|TRBV7-2|.
CASKTYREETQYF
TGTGCCAGCAAAACCTACAGAGAAGAGACCCAGTACTTC
>.|TRBJ2-5|TRBV11-2|.
CASSSDPSREQYF
TGTGCCAGCAGCTCGGACCCCTCCAGAGAGCAGTACTTC
>TRBD2|TRBJ2-1|TRBV2|.
CASDNSGGLNQETQFF
TGTGCCAGCGATAACTCGGGGGGACTCAACCAAGAGACCCAGTTCTTC
>.|TRBJ1-2|TRBV2|.
CASSRNSNYGYTF
TGTGCCAGCAGCCGGAACTCTAACTATGGCTACACCTTC
>TRBD2|TRBJ2-5|TRBV7-2|.
CASSLGSGGRAETQYF
TGTGCCAGCAGCTTAGGTAGCGGCGGGAGGGCAGAGACCCAGTACTTC
>TRBD2|TRBJ2-1|TRBV28|.
CASSLLTSGRRNEQFF
TGTGCCAGCAGTTTACTGACTAGCGGGAGGCGAAATGAGCAGTTCTTC
>.|TRBJ2-7|TRBV20-1|.
CSARGLLGAEGREQYF
TGCAGTGCTAGGGGTCTTCTGGGTGCGGAGGGCCGCGAGCAGTACTTC
>TRBD2|TRBJ2-7|TRBV20-1|few
CSPGTSGSSYEQYF
TGCAGTCCTGGAACTAGCGGGAGTTCCTACGAGCAGTACTTC
>TRBD2|TRBJ2-7|TRBV13|.
CASSSGGGRHEQYF
TGTGCCAGCAGCTCTGGCGGGGGTCGTCACGAGCAGTACTTC
>.|TRBJ2-3|TRBV6-5|.
CAGSYKGPGHTQYF
TGTGCCGGCAGTTACAAGGGACCCGGGCATACGCAGTATTTT
>TRBD2|TRBJ2-7|TRBV24-1|.
CATSVSTSGRTHEQYF
TGTGCCACCAGTGTAAGCACTAGCGGGAGGACCCACGAGCAGTACTTC
>TRBD2|TRBJ2-3|TRBV4-3|.
CASSEAGGPSTQYF
TGCGCCAGCAGCGAGGCGGGAGGGCCCTCTACGCAGTATTTT
>TRBD1|TRBJ1-5|TRBV20-1|.
CSAAWHTGAGSNQPQHF
TGCAGTGCAGCTTGGCATACAGGGGCGGGGAGCAATCAGCCCCAGCATTTT
>TRBD2|TRBJ2-7|TRBV20-1|.
CSASMQAGPYEQYF
TGCAGTGCTAGTATGCAAGCGGGACCCTACGAGCAGTACTTC
>TRBD1|TRBJ1-4|TRBV29-1|few
CSVGDREEKLFF
TGCAGCGTTGGGGACAGGGAGGAAAAACTGTTTTTT
>.|TRBJ2-7|TRBV5-1|few
CASSTGWQGYEQYF
TGCGCCAGCAGCACCGGATGGCAGGGTTACGAGCAGTACTTC
>TRBD2|TRBJ2-5|TRBV11-2|.
CASSSFPSGRRDEQYF
TGTGCCAGCAGCTCATTCCCTAGCGGGAGGAGGGATGAGCAGTACTTC
>.|TRBJ1-2|TRBV6-6|few
CASSSGPSDYTF
TGTGCCAGCAGCTCCGGCCCTTCCGACTACACCTTC
>TRBD1|TRBJ1-5|TRBV4-1|few
CASSQWTGNQPQHF
TGCGCCAGCAGCCAATGGACAGGGAATCAGCCCCAGCATTTT
>TRBD1|TRBJ2-5|TRBV5-7|.
CASSLEAQGARETQYF
TGTGCCAGCAGCTTGGAAGCACAGGGGGCTCGGGAGACCCAGTACTTC
>TRBD1|TRBJ2-1|TRBV20-1|.
CSARTGAYNEQFF
TGCAGTGCTCGGACAGGGGCCTACAATGAGCAGTTCTTC
>.|TRBJ2-7|TRBV6-5|.
CASSYHNRGYEQYF
TGTGCCAGCAGTTACCATAACAGAGGCTACGAGCAGTACTTC
>.|TRBJ2-5|TRBV2|once
CASRRLVAETQYF
TGTGCCAGCCGAAGACTAGTCGCAGAGACCCAGTACTTC
>TRBD1|TRBJ1-2|TRBV20-1|.
CSARTGASYGYTF
TGCAGTGCTAGAACAGGGGCTTCCTATGGCTACACCTTC
>.|TRBJ2-3|TRBV5-6|.
CASSSSGLNTDTQYF
TGTGCCAGCAGCTCCTCGGGACTTAACACAGATACGCAGTATTTT
>.|TRBJ2-4|TRBV3-1|few
CASSSRGTKNIQYF
TGTGCCAGCAGTTCTCGGGGAACCAAAAACATTCAGTACTTC
>.|TRBJ2-2|TRBV12-3/TRBV12-4|few
CASSPLVGRNTGELFF
TGTGCCAGCAGTCCCCTGGTCGGGAGGAACACCGGGGAGCTGTTTTTT